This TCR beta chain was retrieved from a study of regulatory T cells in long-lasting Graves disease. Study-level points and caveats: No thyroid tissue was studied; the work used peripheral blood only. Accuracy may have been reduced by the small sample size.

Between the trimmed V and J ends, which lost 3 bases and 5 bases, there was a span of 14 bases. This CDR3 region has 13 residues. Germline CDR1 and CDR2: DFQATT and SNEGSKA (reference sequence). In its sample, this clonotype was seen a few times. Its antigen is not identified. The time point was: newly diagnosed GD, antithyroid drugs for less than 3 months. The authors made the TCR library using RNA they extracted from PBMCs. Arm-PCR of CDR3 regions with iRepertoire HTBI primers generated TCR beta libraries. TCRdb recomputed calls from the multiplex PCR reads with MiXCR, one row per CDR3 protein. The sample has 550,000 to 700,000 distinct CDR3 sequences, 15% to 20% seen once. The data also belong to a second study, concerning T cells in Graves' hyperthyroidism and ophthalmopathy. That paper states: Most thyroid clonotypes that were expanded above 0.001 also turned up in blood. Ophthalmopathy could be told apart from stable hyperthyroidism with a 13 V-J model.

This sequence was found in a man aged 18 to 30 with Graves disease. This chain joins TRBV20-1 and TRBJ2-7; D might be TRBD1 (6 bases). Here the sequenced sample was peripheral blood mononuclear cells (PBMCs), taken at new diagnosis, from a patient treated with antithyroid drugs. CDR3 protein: CSARDSVLHEQYF. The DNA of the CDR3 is TGCAGTGCTAGGGACAGCGTTCTTCACGAGCAGTACTTC.